This TCR beta chain was recorded in a study of siplizumab effects on memory and regulatory T cells. Per the germline V gene, CDR1 is KGHSH and CDR2 is LQKENI. V lost 6 bases to trimming and J lost 4 bases, with 12 bases between them. The CDR3 extends over 13 amino acids. Method: immunoSEQ multiplex PCR; TCRdb's copy keeps in-frame clones and lacks some. Here the sample spans about 52,000 clones, 95% to 97% being singletons. As to this clone: No antigen is known for it.

Study results and limitations: Siplizumab conditions gave an average of approximately 70% Treg-derived mappable alloreactive CD4+ clones, versus around 30% for controls.

The sample consisted of naive CD4+ T cells sorted from blood. The TCR originated in a human donor in good health. The chain uses TRBV18 and TRBJ1-2; TRBD1 is a possible D gene (6 bases). The CDR3 reads CASSGGSFYGYTF. The DNA of the CDR3 is TGTGCCAGCTCCGGGGGCAGCTTCTATGGCTACACCTTC.